The clone carrying this TCR beta chain was counted many times. Its antigen is unknown. Researchers took RNA transcripts and amplified TCR beta CDR3 regions from them. After a first-round RT-PCR with HTBI primers, a second-round multiplex PCR was run. TCRdb called the multiplex PCR reads again in MiXCR, with one record for every CDR3 protein. The sample contains 340,000 or so distinct CDR3 sequences, roughly 15% of which appear only once. The source of the sample is a study of Graves' ophthalmopathy and Graves' hyperthyroidism. Exclusion criteria comprised other autoimmune diseases, uncontrolled infections, pregnancy or lactation in patients. Germline V lookup: CDR1 ENHRY, CDR2 SYGVKD. Trimming shortened V by 2 bases and J by 1 base, and 18 bases separated the two germline ends. The CDR3 spans 19 residues. Study-level results: The authors also found most expanded thyroid clonotypes above 0.001 frequency in blood. Ophthalmopathy was separated from stable hyperthyroidism by a 13-signature model with over 85% sensitivity and 81.08% specificity.

Sequenced: peripheral blood. V and J are TRBV10-3 and TRBJ2-6, with D perhaps TRBD1 (6 bases). The source of this sequence is an adult man with Graves' ophthalmopathy. The CDR3 sequence is CAISEIVRGFDSGANVLTF. DNA for the CDR3: TGTGCCATCAGTGAGATCGTCAGGGGTTTTGATTCTGGGGCCAACGTCCTGACTTTC.